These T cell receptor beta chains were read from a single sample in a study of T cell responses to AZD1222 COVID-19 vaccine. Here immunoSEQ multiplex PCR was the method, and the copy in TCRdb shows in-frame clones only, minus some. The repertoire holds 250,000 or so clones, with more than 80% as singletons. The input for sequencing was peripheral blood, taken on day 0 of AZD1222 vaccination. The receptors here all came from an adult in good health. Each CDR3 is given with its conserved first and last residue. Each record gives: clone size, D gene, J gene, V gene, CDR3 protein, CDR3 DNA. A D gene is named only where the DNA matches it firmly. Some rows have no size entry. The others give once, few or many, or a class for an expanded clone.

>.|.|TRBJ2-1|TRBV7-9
CASSPVDNEQFF
TGTGCCAGCAGCCCCGTTGACAATGAGCAGTTCTTC
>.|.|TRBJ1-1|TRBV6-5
CASSYSIRAGNTEAFF
TGTGCCAGCAGTTACTCTATAAGGGCTGGGAACACTGAAGCTTTCTTT
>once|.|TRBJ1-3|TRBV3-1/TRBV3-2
CASSLGGRSGNTIYF
TGTGCCAGCAGCCTCGGGGGCAGGTCTGGAAACACCATATATTTT
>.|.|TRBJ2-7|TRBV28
CASSFAGRSYEQYF
TGTGCCAGCAGTTTCGCGGGGCGTTCCTACGAGCAGTACTTC
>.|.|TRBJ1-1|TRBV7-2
CASSSPGTLNTEAFF
TGTGCCAGCAGCTCACCCGGGACACTGAACACTGAAGCTTTCTTT
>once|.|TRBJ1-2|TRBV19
CASSPEGGGYTF
TGTGCCAGTAGCCCCGAGGGGGGTGGCTACACCTTC
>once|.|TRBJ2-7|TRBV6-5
CASSYSMGDSPYEQYF
TGTGCCAGCAGTTACTCGATGGGGGATTCCCCCTACGAGCAGTACTTC
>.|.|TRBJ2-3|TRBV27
CASSSPLRQRTDTQYF
TGTGCCAGCAGTTCCCCTCTCCGGCAACGCACAGATACGCAGTATTTT
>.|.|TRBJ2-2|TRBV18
CASSPKMTGNTGELFF
TGTGCCAGCTCACCAAAAATGACAGGGAACACCGGGGAGCTGTTTTTT
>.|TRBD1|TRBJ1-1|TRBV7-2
CASSRPQGGRTEAFF
TGTGCCAGCAGCAGACCACAGGGGGGTAGGACTGAAGCTTTCTTT
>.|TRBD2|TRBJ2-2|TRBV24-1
CATSDFNQRGPYDGELFF
TGTGCCACCAGTGATTTTAACCAGCGGGGGCCTTATGACGGGGAGCTGTTTTTT
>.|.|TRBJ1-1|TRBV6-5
CASRGGTEAFF
TGTGCCAGCAGGGGTGGGACTGAAGCTTTCTTT
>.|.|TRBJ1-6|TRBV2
CASSKESSSPLHF
TGTGCCAGCAGTAAGGAGTCAAGCTCACCCCTCCACTTT